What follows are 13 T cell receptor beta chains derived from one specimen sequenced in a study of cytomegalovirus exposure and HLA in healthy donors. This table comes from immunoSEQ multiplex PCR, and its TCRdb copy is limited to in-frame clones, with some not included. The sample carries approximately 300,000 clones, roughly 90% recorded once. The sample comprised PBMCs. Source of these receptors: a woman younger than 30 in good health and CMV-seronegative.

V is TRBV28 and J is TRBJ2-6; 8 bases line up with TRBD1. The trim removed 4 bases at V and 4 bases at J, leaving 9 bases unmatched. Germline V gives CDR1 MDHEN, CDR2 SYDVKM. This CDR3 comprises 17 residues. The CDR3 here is CASSSGQDNVGANVLTF. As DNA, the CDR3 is TGTGCCAGCAGTTCGGGACAGGATAACGTCGGGGCCAACGTCCTGACTTTC.

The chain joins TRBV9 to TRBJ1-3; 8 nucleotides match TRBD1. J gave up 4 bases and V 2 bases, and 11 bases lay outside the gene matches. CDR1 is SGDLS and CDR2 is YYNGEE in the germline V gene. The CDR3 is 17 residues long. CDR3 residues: CASSVGAGGGEGNTIYF. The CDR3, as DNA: TGTGCCAGCAGCGTCGGTGCAGGGGGCGGCGAAGGAAACACCATATATTTT.

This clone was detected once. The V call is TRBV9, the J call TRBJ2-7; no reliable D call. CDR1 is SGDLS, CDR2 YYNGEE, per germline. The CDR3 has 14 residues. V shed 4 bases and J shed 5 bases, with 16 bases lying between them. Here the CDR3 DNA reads TGTGCCAGCAGCCCTGACGGGTTACGCGACGAGCAGTACTTC. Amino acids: CASSPDGLRDEQYF.

The CDR3 sequence: CALTPGVNYGYTF. The CDR3 DNA sequence: TGTGCCCTGACCCCCGGGGTTAACTATGGCTACACCTTC. The rearrangement joins TRBV6-1 to TRBJ1-2, with unresolved D. The CDR3 spans 13 residues. V gave up 11 bases and J gave up 1 base, with 14 bases separating them. CDR1 is MNHNS and CDR2 is SASEGT in the germline V gene.

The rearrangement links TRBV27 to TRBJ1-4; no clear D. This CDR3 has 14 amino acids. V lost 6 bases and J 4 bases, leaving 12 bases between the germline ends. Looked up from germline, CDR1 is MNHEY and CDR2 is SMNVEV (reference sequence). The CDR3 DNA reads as TGTGCCAGCAGCCCCTACTATCTTAATGAAAAACTGTTTTTT. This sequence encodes CASSPYYLNEKLFF. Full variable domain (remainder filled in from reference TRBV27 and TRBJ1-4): EAQVTQNPRYLITVTGKKLTVTCSQNMNHEYMSWYRQDPGLGLRQIYYSMNVEVTDKGDVPEGYKVSRKEKRNFPLILESPSPNQTSLYFCASSPYYLNEKLFFGSGTQLSVL.

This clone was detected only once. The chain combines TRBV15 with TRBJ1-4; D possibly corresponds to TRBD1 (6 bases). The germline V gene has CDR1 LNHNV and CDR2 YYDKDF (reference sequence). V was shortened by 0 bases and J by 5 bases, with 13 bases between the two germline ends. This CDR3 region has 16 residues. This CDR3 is CATSRDLTGRNEKLFF. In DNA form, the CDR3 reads TGTGCCACCAGCAGAGATCTTACAGGGAGAAATGAAAAACTGTTTTTT.

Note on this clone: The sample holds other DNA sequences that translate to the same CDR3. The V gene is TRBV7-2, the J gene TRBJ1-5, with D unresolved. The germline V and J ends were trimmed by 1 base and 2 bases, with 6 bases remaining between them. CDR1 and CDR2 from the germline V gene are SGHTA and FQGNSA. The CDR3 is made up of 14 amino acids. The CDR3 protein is CASSLGQGNQPQHF. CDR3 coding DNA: TGTGCCAGCAGCTTAGGGCAGGGCAATCAGCCCCAGCATTTT.

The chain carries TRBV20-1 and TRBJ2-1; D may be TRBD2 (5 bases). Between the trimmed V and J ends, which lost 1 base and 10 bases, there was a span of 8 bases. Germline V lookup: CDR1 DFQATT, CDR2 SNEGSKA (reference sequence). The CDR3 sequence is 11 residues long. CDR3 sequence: CSARGGLEQFF. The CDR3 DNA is TGCAGTGCTAGAGGAGGACTGGAGCAGTTCTTC.

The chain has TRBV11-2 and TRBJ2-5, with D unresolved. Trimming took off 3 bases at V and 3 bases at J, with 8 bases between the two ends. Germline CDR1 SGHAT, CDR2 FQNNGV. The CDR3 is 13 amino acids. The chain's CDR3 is CASSFMREETQYF. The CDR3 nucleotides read TGTGCCAGCAGCTTCATGAGAGAAGAGACCCAGTACTTC.

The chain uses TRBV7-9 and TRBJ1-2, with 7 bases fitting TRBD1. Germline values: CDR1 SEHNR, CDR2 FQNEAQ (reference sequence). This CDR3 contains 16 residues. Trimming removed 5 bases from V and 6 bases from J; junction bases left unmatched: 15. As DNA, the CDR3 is TGTGCCAGCAGCACAGACCGCCAACAGGGGACGAATGGCTACACCTTC. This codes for CASSTDRQQGTNGYTF.

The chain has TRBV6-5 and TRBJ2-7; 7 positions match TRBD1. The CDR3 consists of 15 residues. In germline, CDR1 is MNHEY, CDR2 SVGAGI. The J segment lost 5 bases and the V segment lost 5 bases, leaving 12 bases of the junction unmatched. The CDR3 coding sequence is TGTGCCAGCAGTCCCCAGACAGGGCTTTTCGACGAGCAGTACTTC. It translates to CASSPQTGLFDEQYF.

CDR3 DNA: TGTGCCAGCAGCCCAGGGCGTTCCCCCTACAATGAGCAGTTCTTC. Residues: CASSPGRSPYNEQFF. The chain employs TRBV28 and TRBJ2-1; D is perhaps TRBD1 (5 bases). Germline-derived CDR1 and CDR2 are MDHEN and SYDVKM. V dropped 6 bases and J dropped 2 bases, with 14 bases sitting between them. The CDR3 consists of 15 residues.

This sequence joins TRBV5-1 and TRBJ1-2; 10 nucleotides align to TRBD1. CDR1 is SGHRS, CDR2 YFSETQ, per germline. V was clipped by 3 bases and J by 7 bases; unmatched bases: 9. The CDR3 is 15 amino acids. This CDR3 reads CASSSRGTGAVGYTF. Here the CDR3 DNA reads TGCGCCAGCAGCTCCCGGGGGACAGGGGCGGTTGGCTACACCTTC.